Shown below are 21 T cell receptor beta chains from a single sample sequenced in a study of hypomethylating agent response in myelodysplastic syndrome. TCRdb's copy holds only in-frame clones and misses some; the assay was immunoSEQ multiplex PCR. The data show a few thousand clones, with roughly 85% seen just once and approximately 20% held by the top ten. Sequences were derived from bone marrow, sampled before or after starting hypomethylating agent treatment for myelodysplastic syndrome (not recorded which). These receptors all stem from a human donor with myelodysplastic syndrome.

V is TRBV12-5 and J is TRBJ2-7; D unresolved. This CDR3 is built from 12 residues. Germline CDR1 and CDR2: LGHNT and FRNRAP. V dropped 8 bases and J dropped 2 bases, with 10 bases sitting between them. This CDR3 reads CASSDNPYEQYF. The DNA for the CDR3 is TGTGCTAGTTCAGATAATCCCTACGAGCAGTACTTC. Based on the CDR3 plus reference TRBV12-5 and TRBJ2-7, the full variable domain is DARVTQTPRHKVTEMGQEVTMRCQPILGHNTVFWYRQTMMQGLELLAYFRNRAPLDDSGMPKDRFSAEMPDATLATLKIQPSEPRDSAVYFCASSDNPYEQYFGPGTRLTVT.

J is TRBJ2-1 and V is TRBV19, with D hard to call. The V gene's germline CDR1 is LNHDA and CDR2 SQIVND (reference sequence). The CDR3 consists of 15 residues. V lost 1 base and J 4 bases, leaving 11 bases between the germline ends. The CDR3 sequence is CASSIAPERYNEQFF. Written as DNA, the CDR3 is TGTGCCAGTAGTATAGCCCCCGAACGGTACAATGAGCAGTTCTTC.

In DNA, the CDR3 is TGTGCCAGCAGGGCGGGTATTGAGTACGAGCAGTACTTC. Residues: CASRAGIEYEQYF. The chain carries TRBV2 and TRBJ2-5, with D possibly matching TRBD2 (5 bases). The DNA matches TRBJ2-7 better at its end, which makes the J call doubtful. Germline V CDR1 and CDR2: SNHLY, FYNNEI. This CDR3 is 13 amino acids long.

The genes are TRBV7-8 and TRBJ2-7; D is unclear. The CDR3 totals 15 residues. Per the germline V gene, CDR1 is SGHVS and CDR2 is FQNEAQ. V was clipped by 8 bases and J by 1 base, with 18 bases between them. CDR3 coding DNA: TGTGCCAGCGGAGTAGCACCGGGTCCTTCCTACGAGCAGTACTTC. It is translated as CASGVAPGPSYEQYF.

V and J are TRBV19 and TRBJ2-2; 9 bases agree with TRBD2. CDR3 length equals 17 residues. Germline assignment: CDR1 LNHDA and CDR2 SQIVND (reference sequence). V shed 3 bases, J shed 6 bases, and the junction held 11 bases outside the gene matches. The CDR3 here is CASSIDPGLATAGELFF. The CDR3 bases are TGTGCCAGTAGTATCGATCCGGGACTAGCAACGGCCGGGGAGCTGTTTTTT.

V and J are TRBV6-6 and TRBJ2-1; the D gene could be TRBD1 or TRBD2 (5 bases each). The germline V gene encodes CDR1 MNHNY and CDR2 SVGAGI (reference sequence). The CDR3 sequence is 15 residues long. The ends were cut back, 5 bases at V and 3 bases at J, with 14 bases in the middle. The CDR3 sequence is CASSPRDGVYNEQFF. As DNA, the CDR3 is TGTGCCAGCAGTCCCCGGGACGGGGTCTACAATGAGCAGTTCTTC.

The CDR3 DNA reads as TGTGCCATCAGTGTCGACAGTTATACGCAGTATTTT. Protein product: CAISVDSYTQYF. The chain is built from TRBV10-3 and TRBJ2-3; D perhaps matches TRBD1 (5 bases). Trimming removed 4 bases from V and 7 bases from J, with 9 bases in between. The CDR3 runs to 12 residues. CDR1 and CDR2 (germline): ENHRY, SYGVKD.

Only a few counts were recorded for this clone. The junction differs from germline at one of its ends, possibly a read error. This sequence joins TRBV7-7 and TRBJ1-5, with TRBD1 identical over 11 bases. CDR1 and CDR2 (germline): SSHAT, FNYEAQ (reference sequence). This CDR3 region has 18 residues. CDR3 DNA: TGTGCTAGCAGCCGGGTAGATTCAACGGGACAGGGGGGTCAGCCCCAGCATTTT. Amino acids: CASSRVDSTGQGGQPQHF.

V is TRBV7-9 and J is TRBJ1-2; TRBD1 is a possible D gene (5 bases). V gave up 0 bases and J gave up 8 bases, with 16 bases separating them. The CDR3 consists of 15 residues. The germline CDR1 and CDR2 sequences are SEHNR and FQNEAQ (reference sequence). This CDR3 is CASSLAGGDYEGYTF. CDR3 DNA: TGTGCCAGCAGCTTAGCTGGAGGGGACTATGAGGGCTACACCTTC.

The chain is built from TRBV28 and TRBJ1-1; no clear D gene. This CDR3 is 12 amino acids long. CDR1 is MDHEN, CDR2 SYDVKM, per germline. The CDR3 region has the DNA TGTGCGACGGGCGGCATGAACACTGAAGCTTTCTTT. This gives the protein CATGGMNTEAFF.

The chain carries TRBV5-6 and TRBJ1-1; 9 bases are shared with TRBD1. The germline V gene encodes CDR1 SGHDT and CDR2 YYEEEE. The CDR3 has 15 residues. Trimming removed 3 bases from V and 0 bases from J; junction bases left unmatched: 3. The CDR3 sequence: CASSWGQGMNTEAFF. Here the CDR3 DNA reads TGTGCCAGCAGCTGGGGACAGGGTATGAACACTGAAGCTTTCTTT.

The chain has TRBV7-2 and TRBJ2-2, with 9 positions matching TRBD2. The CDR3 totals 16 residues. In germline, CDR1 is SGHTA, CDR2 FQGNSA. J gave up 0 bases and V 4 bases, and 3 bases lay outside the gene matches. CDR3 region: CASSYRLAANTGELFF. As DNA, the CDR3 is TGTGCCAGCAGCTACCGACTAGCGGCGAACACCGGGGAGCTGTTTTTT.

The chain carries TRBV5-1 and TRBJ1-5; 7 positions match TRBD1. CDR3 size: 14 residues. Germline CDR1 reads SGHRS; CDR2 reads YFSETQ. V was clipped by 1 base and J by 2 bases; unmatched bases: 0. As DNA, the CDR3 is TGCGCCAGCAGCTTGACAGGGGGCAATCAGCCCCAGCATTTT. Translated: CASSLTGGNQPQHF. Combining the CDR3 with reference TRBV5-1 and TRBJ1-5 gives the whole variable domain KAGVTQTPRYLIKTRGQQVTLSCSPISGHRSVSWYQQTPGQGLQFLFEYFSETQRNKGNFPGRFSGRQFSNSRSEMNVSTLELGDSALYLCASSLTGGNQPQHFGDGTRLSIL.

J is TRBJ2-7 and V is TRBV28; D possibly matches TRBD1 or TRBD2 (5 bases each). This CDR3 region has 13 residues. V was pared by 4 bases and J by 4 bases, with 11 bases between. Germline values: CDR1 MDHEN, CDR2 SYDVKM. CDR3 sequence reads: CASSSGTEYEQYF. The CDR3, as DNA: TGTGCCAGCAGTTCCGGGACGGAGTACGAGCAGTACTTC.

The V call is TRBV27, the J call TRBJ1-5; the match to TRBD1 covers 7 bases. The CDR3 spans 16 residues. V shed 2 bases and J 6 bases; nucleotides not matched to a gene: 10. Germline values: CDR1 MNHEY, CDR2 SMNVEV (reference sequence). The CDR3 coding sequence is TGTGCCAGCAGTTTAACGCTCAGGGGGAGAGGTCAGCCCCAGCATTTT. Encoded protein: CASSLTLRGRGQPQHF.

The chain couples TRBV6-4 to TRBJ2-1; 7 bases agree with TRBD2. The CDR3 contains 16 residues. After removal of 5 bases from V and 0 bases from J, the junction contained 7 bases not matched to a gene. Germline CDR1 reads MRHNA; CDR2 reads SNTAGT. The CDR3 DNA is TGTGCCAGCAGTTTAGTTAGCGGGCCCTCCTACAATGAGCAGTTCTTC. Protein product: CASSLVSGPSYNEQFF.

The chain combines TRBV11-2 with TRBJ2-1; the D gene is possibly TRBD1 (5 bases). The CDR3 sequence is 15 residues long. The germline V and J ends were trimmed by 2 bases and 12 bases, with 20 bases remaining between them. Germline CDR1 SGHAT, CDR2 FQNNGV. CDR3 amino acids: CASSLMSGQQLGQFF. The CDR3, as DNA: TGTGCCAGCAGCTTAATGTCAGGGCAACAATTAGGGCAGTTCTTC.

CDR3 sequence: CASSTGTGTGNTIYF. Here the CDR3 DNA reads TGTGCCAGCAGCACCGGGACAGGGACTGGAAACACCATATATTTT. The chain combines TRBV2 with TRBJ1-3; 9 bases agree with TRBD1. With V trimmed by 6 bases and J by 2 bases, 5 bases remained unmatched. CDR1 is SNHLY, CDR2 FYNNEI, per germline. The CDR3 is 15 residues long. Variable domain in full (rest from reference TRBV2 and TRBJ1-3): EPEVTQTPSHQVTQMGQEVILRCVPISNHLYFYWYRQILGQKVEFLVSFYNNEISEKSEIFDDQFSVERPDGSNFTLKIRSTKLEDSAMYFCASSTGTGTGNTIYFGEGSWLTVV.

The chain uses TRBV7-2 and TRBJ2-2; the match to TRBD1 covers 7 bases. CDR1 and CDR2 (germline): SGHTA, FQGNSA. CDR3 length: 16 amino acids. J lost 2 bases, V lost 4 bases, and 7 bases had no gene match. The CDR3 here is CASSSYRGLNTGELFF. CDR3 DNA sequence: TGTGCCAGCAGCTCGTACAGGGGCCTTAACACCGGGGAGCTGTTTTTT.

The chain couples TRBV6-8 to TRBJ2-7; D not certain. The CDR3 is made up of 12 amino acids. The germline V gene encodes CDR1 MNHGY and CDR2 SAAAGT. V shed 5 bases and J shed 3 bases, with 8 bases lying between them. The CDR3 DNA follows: TGTGCCAGCAGTGAAAAAAGCTACGAGCAGTACTTC. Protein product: CASSEKSYEQYF.

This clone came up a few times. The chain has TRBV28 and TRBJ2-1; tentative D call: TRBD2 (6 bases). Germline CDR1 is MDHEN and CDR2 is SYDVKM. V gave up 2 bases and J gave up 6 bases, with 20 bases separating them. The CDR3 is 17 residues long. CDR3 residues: CASSLEPLALRGNEQFF. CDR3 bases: TGTGCCAGCAGTTTAGAGCCACTAGCTCTAAGGGGCAATGAGCAGTTCTTC.